The 29 T cell receptor beta chains given below trace back to one sample, sequenced in a study of HIV-infected children after antiretroviral therapy interruption. Unique molecular identifiers were included in an RNA-based 3' RACE TCR library. One entry per CDR3 protein, called by TCRdb with MiXCR from the 3' RACE reads. The sample has about 46,000 distinct CDR3 sequences; 4.3% are singletons. As for treatment: PENTA 11 planned treatment interruption arm or continuous ART arm. The material was CD45RA+ CD4+ T cells from PBMCs, pooled from several time points, obtained from a donor given antiretroviral therapy, either interrupted or continuous. The subset: naive CD4+ CD45RA+ CD45RO- T cells. These receptors originate from a pool of human donors with HIV.

The sample holds many counts of this clonotype. The chain is built from TRBV9 and TRBJ2-3; no reliable D call. CDR1 and CDR2 from the germline V gene are SGDLS and YYNGEE. CDR3 length: 13 residues. The ends were cut back, 3 bases at V and 7 bases at J, with 12 bases in the middle. The CDR3 is CASSAAMANTQYF. CDR3 in DNA: TGTGCCAGCAGCGCCGCCATGGCAAATACGCAGTATTTT.

This chain uses TRBV5-6 with TRBJ2-7; 8 positions agree with TRBD1. With V trimmed by 6 bases and J by 3 bases, 8 bases remained unmatched. CDR1 is SGHDT, CDR2 YYEEEE, per germline. CDR3 size: 14 residues. The CDR3 nucleotides read TGTGCCAGCACCTCCCGGGACAGGTTCTACGAGCAGTACTTC. Protein sequence: CASTSRDRFYEQYF.

This clonotype has at least ten counts. J is TRBJ1-5 and V is TRBV12-3 or TRBV12-4; 7 bases fit TRBD1. The CDR3 spans 16 residues. Germline trimming cut 5 bases from V and 0 bases from J; bases unmatched to any gene: 7. The CDR3 nucleotides read TGTGCCAGCAGTCTAAGCAGGGGGGGTAGCAATCAGCCCCAGCATTTT. It yields the protein CASSLSRGGSNQPQHF.

This clonotype was seen a handful of times. The chain combines TRBV10-3 with TRBJ2-7; possible D gene TRBD2, 5 bases. With 10 bases removed from V and 7 bases from J, the gap between germline ends came to 20 bases. In germline, CDR1 is ENHRY, CDR2 SYGVKD. The CDR3 sequence is 13 residues long. This CDR3 reads CATEEQRRGEQYF. The DNA for the CDR3 is TGTGCCACCGAGGAGCAGCGCCGCGGGGAGCAGTACTTC.

Many counts were recorded for this clonotype. The chain employs TRBV7-2 and TRBJ2-7; TRBD2 matches 9 bases. Germline loops: CDR1 SGHTA, CDR2 FQGNSA. The CDR3 consists of 14 residues. Trimming took 5 bases from V and 2 from J; bases not matched to a gene: 4. CDR3 region: CASSPRLAAYEQYF. The CDR3, as DNA: TGTGCCAGCAGCCCCCGACTAGCGGCCTACGAGCAGTACTTC.

There are many counts of this clonotype. The chain couples TRBV28 to TRBJ2-3; either TRBD1 or TRBD2 may supply D (6 bases each). The CDR3 runs to 16 residues. Looked up from germline, CDR1 is MDHEN and CDR2 is SYDVKM. The ends were cut back, 2 bases at V and 8 bases at J, with 20 bases in the middle. The DNA of the CDR3 is TGTGCCAGCAGTTTAGGGGGCCAGGGGCCGCGGGGTACGCAGTATTTT. Translation gives CASSLGGQGPRGTQYF.

This clonotype was recorded at least ten times. This sequence joins TRBV19 and TRBJ1-6; TRBD1 matches 9 bases. V lost 5 bases and J lost 7; bases outside the gene matches: 9. Per the germline V gene, CDR1 is LNHDA and CDR2 is SQIVND (reference sequence). This CDR3 region has 16 residues. The CDR3 coding sequence is TGTGCCAGTAGTCGCCGGGACAGGGAAAGAAATTCACCCCTCCACTTT. Its protein is CASSRRDRERNSPLHF.

This clonotype was counted many times. V gene TRBV20-1 combines with J gene TRBJ1-1; D possibly corresponds to TRBD1 (6 bases). CDR1 is DFQATT and CDR2 is SNEGSKA in the germline V gene (reference sequence). This CDR3 contains 14 residues. V was shortened by 4 bases and J by 0 bases, with 12 bases between the two germline ends. In nucleotides, the CDR3 is TGCAGTGCTACGCAAGGACAGATGAACACTGAAGCTTTCTTT. Encoded protein: CSATQGQMNTEAFF.

This clonotype was seen ten or more times. This chain links TRBV6-2 or TRBV6-3 with TRBJ2-7; D is possibly TRBD1 (5 bases). This CDR3 has 14 amino acids. Germline V gives CDR1 MNHEY, CDR2 SVGEGT. V gave up 0 bases and J gave up 5 bases, with 11 bases separating them. Here the CDR3 DNA reads TGTGCCAGCAGTTACTCTCAGGGTAAGGACGAGCAGTACTTC. The encoded protein is CASSYSQGKDEQYF.

The chain recombines TRBV4-3 with TRBJ1-4; no clear D. Trimming took 0 bases from V and 0 from J, leaving 14 bases between them. CDR3 length: 18 residues. The germline V gene encodes CDR1 LGHNA and CDR2 YSLEER. This chain's CDR3 is CASSQDVIGLATNEKLFF. In nucleotides, the CDR3 is TGCGCCAGCAGCCAAGATGTTATCGGGTTGGCAACTAATGAAAAACTGTTTTTT.

The table lists this clonotype with many counts. This chain uses TRBV3-1 with TRBJ2-1; D unresolved. CDR1 and CDR2 from the germline V gene are LGHDT and YNNKEL (reference sequence). V dropped 6 bases and J dropped 6 bases, with 9 bases sitting between them. This CDR3 has 12 amino acids. The CDR3 reads CASRGRANEQFF. In DNA, the CDR3 is TGTGCCAGCAGGGGCCGCGCCAATGAGCAGTTCTTC.

This chain joins TRBV19 and TRBJ1-2; D not resolved. Germline V gene sequence: CDR1 LNHDA, CDR2 SQIVND (reference sequence). This CDR3 comprises 14 residues. V was trimmed by 9 bases and J by 5 bases, leaving 19 bases between them. CDR3 in DNA: TGTGCCAGCAGTTTTGGCGACATTTCTTATGGCTACACCTTC. This encodes CASSFGDISYGYTF.

This clonotype was counted many times. Relative to the germline gene, one junction end is altered; a read error may explain this. V gene TRBV5-5 combines with J gene TRBJ2-1, with D perhaps assigned TRBD1 or TRBD2 (5 bases each). Looked up from germline, CDR1 is SGHKS and CDR2 is YYEKEE (reference sequence). The CDR3 sequence is 16 residues long. The DNA for the CDR3 is TGTGCCAGCAGTTTGGGATTCGGGGCCTCCTACAATGAGCAGTTCTTC. This encodes CASSLGFGASYNEQFF.

This clonotype was found many times. The V call is TRBV21-1, the J call TRBJ1-5. TRBV21-1 is listed as a pseudogene. CDR3 length equals 16 residues. Written as DNA, the CDR3 is TGTGCCAGCAGCAAAGAGGGCAAGCAAAGAAATCAGCCCCAGCATTTT. Residues: CASSKEGKQRNQPQHF.

This clonotype occurred many times. Here the CDR3 DNA reads TGTGCCAGCAGACTACAGGGGACAAATTCACCCCTCCACTTT. Translation: CASRLQGTNSPLHF. The chain is built from TRBV2 and TRBJ1-6; TRBD1 matches 7 bases. From germline, CDR1 is SNHLY and CDR2 FYNNEI. Trimming at V came to 6 bases and at J to 7 bases, leaving 6 bases not matched to a gene. The CDR3 contains 14 residues.

The table lists this clonotype with many counts. The V gene is TRBV19, the J gene TRBJ1-4; TRBD1 aligns across 8 bases. The CDR3 has 14 residues. The J segment lost 8 bases and the V segment lost 8 bases, leaving 10 bases of the junction unmatched. The germline V gene encodes CDR1 LNHDA and CDR2 SQIVND (reference sequence). CDR3 nucleotide sequence: TGTGCCAGTGGACGGACAGGGTTTGAAGAAAAACTGTTTTTT. Translating it yields CASGRTGFEEKLFF.

V gene TRBV28 combines with J gene TRBJ2-1, with TRBD2 matching 9 bases. The trim removed 4 bases at V and 8 bases at J, leaving 9 bases unmatched. There are 15 residues in the CDR3. Germline V gene data show CDR1 as MDHEN and CDR2 as SYDVKM. CDR3 loop: CASSSGTSFGYEQFF. CDR3 nucleotides: TGTGCCAGCAGTTCGGGGACTAGCTTCGGCTATGAGCAGTTCTTC.

This chain connects TRBV12-1 to TRBJ2-7. TRBV12-1 is deemed a pseudogene. This CDR3 comprises 12 residues. The CDR3 DNA reads as TGTGCCAGCAGCTTTTGGGTAGACGAGCAGTACTTC. Translating it yields CASSFWVDEQYF.

At least ten counts were recorded for this clonotype. V usage is TRBV20-1 and J usage is TRBJ2-1, with a tentative D call TRBD2 (5 bases). V was cut by 6 bases and J by 8 bases, with 11 bases left in between. The germline gives CDR1 DFQATT, CDR2 SNEGSKA (reference sequence). The CDR3 has 11 amino acids. The CDR3 sequence is CSASILDEQFF. CDR3 DNA sequence: TGCAGTGCCTCTATACTAGATGAGCAGTTCTTC.

There are many counts of this clonotype. The chain carries TRBV6-5 and TRBJ1-4; no definite D call. V was clipped by 4 bases and J by 3 bases, with 9 bases between them. Germline lookup yields CDR1 MNHEY and CDR2 SVGAGI. The CDR3 contains 14 residues. In nucleotides, the CDR3 is TGTGCCAGCAGTTCCCAAGGAGCTAATGAAAAACTGTTTTTT. Its translation is CASSSQGANEKLFF.

This clonotype was picked up many times. The chain employs TRBV6-1 and TRBJ2-2; 9 nucleotides align to TRBD1. J lost 4 bases, V lost 5 bases, and 5 bases had no gene match. The CDR3 has 15 residues. Per germline, CDR1 MNHNS and CDR2 SASEGT. The DNA for the CDR3 is TGTGCCAGCAGTACCCGGGACAGGGCCACCGGGGAGCTGTTTTTT. As protein: CASSTRDRATGELFF.

Ten or more counts support this clonotype. The rearrangement joins TRBV5-1 to TRBJ2-1; 7 bases are shared with TRBD2. V lost 7 bases to trimming and J lost 2 bases; unmatched junction nucleotides: 6. This CDR3 region has 14 residues. In germline, CDR1 is SGHRS, CDR2 YFSETQ. Here the CDR3 DNA reads TGCGCCAGCTCCACCGGGACTACCTACAATGAGCAGTTCTTC. It codes for CASSTGTTYNEQFF.

V is TRBV7-2 and J is TRBJ2-7; maybe TRBD2 (5 bases). Germline V gene lookup returns CDR1 SGHTA and CDR2 FQGNSA. This CDR3 is 14 amino acids long. V was shortened by 1 base and J by 5 bases, with 12 bases between the two germline ends. The CDR3 loop is CASSLGGGSDEQYF. CDR3 in DNA: TGTGCCAGCAGCTTAGGAGGCGGGTCGGACGAGCAGTACTTC.

At least ten counts were recorded for this clonotype. The chain links TRBV6-5 to TRBJ2-3; 10 nucleotides match TRBD1. V shed 6 bases and J 4 bases; nucleotides not matched to a gene: 4. Germline V gives CDR1 MNHEY, CDR2 SVGAGI. The CDR3 is 14 residues long. The DNA for the CDR3 is TGTGCCAGCAGGACAGGACAGGGGGCAGATACGCAGTATTTT. Its protein product is CASRTGQGADTQYF.

This clonotype has ten or more counts. The rearrangement links TRBV2 to TRBJ1-2; tentative D call: TRBD1 (5 bases). The CDR3 consists of 13 residues. Looked up from germline, CDR1 is SNHLY and CDR2 is FYNNEI. V was shortened by 7 bases and J by 3 bases, with 12 bases between the two germline ends. In DNA form, the CDR3 reads TGTGCCAGCATTGGAGGGGAGGACTATGGCTACACCTTC. It codes for CASIGGEDYGYTF.

The chain couples TRBV5-1 to TRBJ2-7; D gene uncertain. The CDR3 runs 12 residues. CDR1 and CDR2 from the germline V gene are SGHRS and YFSETQ. V shed 4 bases and J shed 6 bases, with 11 bases lying between them. The CDR3 sequence: CASSHEVGEQYF. CDR3 nucleotide sequence: TGCGCCAGCAGCCACGAAGTGGGCGAGCAGTACTTC.

By sample fraction, this clonotype is medium-sized. The genes are TRBV7-2 and TRBJ1-1, with D perhaps TRBD1 (5 bases). Between the trimmed V and J ends, which lost 3 bases and 0 bases, there was a span of 17 bases. Germline V CDR1 and CDR2: SGHTA, FQGNSA. This CDR3 has 17 amino acids. The CDR3: CASSLKPGRTLNTEAFF. For the CDR3, the DNA is TGTGCCAGCAGCTTGAAACCGGGACGGACCTTGAACACTGAAGCTTTCTTT. Combining the CDR3 with reference TRBV7-2 and TRBJ1-1 gives the whole variable domain GAGVSQSPSNKVTEKGKDVELRCDPISGHTALYWYRQSLGQGLEFLIYFQGNSAPDKSGLPSDRFSAERTGGSVSTLTIQRTQQEDSAVYLCASSLKPGRTLNTEAFFGQGTRLTVV.

This clonotype has at least ten counts. The V gene is TRBV11-3, the J gene TRBJ1-1; perhaps TRBD1 as D (6 bases). The germline CDR1 and CDR2 sequences are SGHNT and YENEEA. This CDR3 spans 16 amino acids. V was pared by 1 base and J by 3 bases, with 15 bases between. The CDR3 DNA is TGTGCCAGCAGCTTAGGTGCCGCAGGGGATCACACTGAAGCTTTCTTT. Residues: CASSLGAAGDHTEAFF.

Many counts were recorded for this clonotype. The chain combines TRBV5-1 with TRBJ2-3, with TRBD1 matching over 8 bases. Germline values: CDR1 SGHRS, CDR2 YFSETQ. This CDR3 has 14 amino acids. V gave up 1 base and J gave up 4 bases; unmatched junction bases: 2. In DNA, the CDR3 is TGCGCCAGCAGCTTGAGACAGGGGTCAGATACGCAGTATTTT. It encodes CASSLRQGSDTQYF. Complete variable domain (other parts from reference TRBV5-1 and TRBJ2-3): KAGVTQTPRYLIKTRGQQVTLSCSPISGHRSVSWYQQTPGQGLQFLFEYFSETQRNKGNFPGRFSGRQFSNSRSEMNVSTLELGDSALYLCASSLRQGSDTQYFGPGTRLTVL.